Listed below are T cell receptor beta chains from one sample, sequenced in a study of blood T cell repertoires in COVID-19. Clones were sequenced by immunoSEQ multiplex PCR, and TCRdb holds only the in-frame ones, with some missing. Here the sample spans a few hundred thousand clones, around nine tenths being singletons. Sequencing input: peripheral blood. The receptors derive from a woman aged 25 to 45 with COVID-19, enrolled during active disease. The CDR3 runs from the conserved cysteine through the conserved F or W. A D gene is named only where the DNA matches it firmly. Not all rows give a size; the values are once, few, many and, for expanded clones, a class.

V gene	J gene	clone size	D gene	CDR3 protein	CDR3 DNA
TRBV28	TRBJ1-4	-	-	CASSFLEGEKLFF	TGTGCCAGCAGTTTTCTAGAGGGTGAAAAACTGTTTTTT
TRBV28	TRBJ2-5	-	-	CASSPWSGGQKTQYF	TGTGCCAGCAGCCCCTGGTCGGGGGGCCAGAAGACCCAGTACTTC
TRBV28	TRBJ2-7	once	TRBD2	CASSLGTSDEQYF	TGTGCCAGCAGCCTAGGGACTAGCGACGAGCAGTACTTC
TRBV3-1/TRBV3-2	TRBJ2-5	-	TRBD1	CASSRLQGAQEETQYF	TGTGCCAGCAGCCGCCTACAGGGGGCCCAGGAAGAGACCCAGTACTTC
TRBV9	TRBJ2-1	-	TRBD2	CASSESHGSGVWSEQFF	TGTGCCAGCAGCGAGTCCCACGGGAGCGGGGTTTGGAGTGAGCAGTTCTTC
TRBV30	TRBJ1-1	once	TRBD1	CAWRVRGEAEAFF	TGTGCCTGGAGAGTCAGGGGGGAGGCGGAAGCTTTCTTT
TRBV28	TRBJ2-2	once	-	CASSRLGLAGELFF	TGTGCCAGCAGTCGTTTGGGACTGGCCGGGGAGCTGTTTTTT
TRBV19	TRBJ1-4	-	TRBD1	CASSSGTGAEKLFF	TGTGCCAGTAGCTCCGGGACAGGGGCTGAAAAACTGTTTTTT
TRBV6-2/TRBV6-3	TRBJ2-7	-	TRBD2	CASSYDGSSGRQRPYEQYF	TGTGCCAGCAGTTACGACGGGTCTAGCGGGAGGCAACGACCCTACGAGCAGTACTTC
TRBV23-1	TRBJ2-7	-	-	CASSQSPTDSTYEQYF	TGCGCCAGCAGTCAATCCCCTACGGACAGTACCTACGAGCAGTACTTC
TRBV5-3	TRBJ2-7	-	TRBD2	CARSLWASGGYEQYF	TGTGCCAGAAGCTTGTGGGCTAGCGGGGGCTACGAGCAGTACTTC
TRBV15	TRBJ2-5	-	-	CATSRDLWGKETQYF	TGTGCCACCAGCAGAGATCTTTGGGGCAAAGAGACCCAGTACTTC
TRBV6-4	TRBJ1-4	-	-	CASSGRVSEKLFF	TGTGCCAGCAGTGGTCGGGTTAGCGAAAAACTGTTTTTT
TRBV6-5	TRBJ1-1	-	-	CASSPQHNTEAFF	TGTGCCAGCAGTCCGCAACATAACACTGAAGCTTTCTTT
TRBV2	TRBJ1-6	-	-	CASSETGYNSPLHF	TGTGCCAGCAGTGAAACAGGGTATAATTCACCCCTCCACTTT
TRBV28	TRBJ1-1	once	-	CASSLGGVATEAFF	TGTGCCAGCAGTCTCGGAGGCGTGGCTACTGAAGCTTTCTTT
TRBV7-9	TRBJ2-1	-	TRBD1	CASVQGAFYYYNEQFF	TGTGCCAGCGTACAGGGGGCTTTCTACTACTACAATGAGCAGTTCTTC
TRBV9	TRBJ1-1	-	-	CASSPNRRGTEAFF	TGTGCCAGCAGCCCAAACCGGCGCGGCACTGAAGCTTTCTTT
TRBV19	TRBJ1-4	-	TRBD1	CASSYPRTGRGFEKLFF	TGTGCCAGTAGTTACCCCCGGACAGGCCGCGGGTTTGAAAAACTGTTTTTT
TRBV7-9	TRBJ2-7	-	TRBD1	CASSRDSYPPSGPTGQYF	TGTGCCAGCAGCCGGGACAGCTATCCACCCTCCGGGCCTACTGGGCAGTACTTC
TRBV6-5	TRBJ2-1	once	-	CASSYDKYNEQFF	TGTGCCAGCAGTTACGACAAGTACAATGAGCAGTTCTTC
TRBV6-5	TRBJ2-6	few	-	CATLWRGANVLTF	TGTGCCACCTTGTGGAGGGGGGCCAACGTCCTGACTTTC
TRBV6-4	TRBJ1-1	-	-	CASSPGTPNTEAFF	TGTGCCAGCAGTCCCGGGACTCCGAACACTGAAGCTTTCTTT
TRBV6-1	TRBJ2-5	-	-	CASASLGQPKTQYF	TGTGCCAGCGCCTCACTGGGACAACCCAAGACCCAGTACTTC
TRBV11-2	TRBJ2-1	-	TRBD2	CASSEGLAGASYKQFF	TGTGCCAGCAGCGAAGGACTAGCGGGAGCATCCTATAAGCAGTTCTTC
TRBV6-5	TRBJ1-2	-	TRBD1	CAGETGGLGYTF	TGTGCCGGGGAGACAGGGGGCCTAGGCTACACCTTC
TRBV29-1	TRBJ1-1	-	-	CSVVNSLNTEAFF	TGCAGCGTTGTCAACAGCCTGAACACTGAAGCTTTCTTT
TRBV28	TRBJ1-2	-	-	CASSILVPNYGYTF	TGTGCCAGCAGTATCTTAGTCCCTAACTATGGCTACACCTTC
TRBV30	TRBJ1-2	-	-	CAWSAPTGYGYTF	TGTGCCTGGAGTGCCCCCACAGGGTATGGCTACACCTTC
TRBV9	TRBJ2-3	-	TRBD2	CASSVGAGAPSQYF	TGTGCCAGCAGCGTGGGAGCGGGAGCGCCGTCGCAGTATTTT
TRBV19	TRBJ1-4	-	TRBD1	CASSIGRQGGTTNEKLFF	TGTGCCAGTAGTATTGGTCGGCAGGGGGGAACAACTAATGAAAAACTGTTTTTT
TRBV14	TRBJ2-2	once	TRBD2	CASSQGLAGGTGELFF	TGTGCCAGCAGCCAAGGACTAGCGGGAGGGACCGGGGAGCTGTTTTTT
TRBV27	TRBJ1-1	-	TRBD1	CASSLSGQGPEAFF	TGTGCCAGCAGTTTATCGGGACAGGGACCTGAAGCTTTCTTT
TRBV28	TRBJ2-5	few	TRBD2	CASINAGVGFRETQYF	TGTGCCAGCATAAATGCGGGAGTGGGTTTTCGGGAGACCCAGTACTTC
TRBV6-5	TRBJ1-2	-	-	CASSTTEFGYGYTF	TGTGCCAGCAGCACGACGGAGTTCGGGTATGGCTACACCTTC
TRBV21-1	TRBJ1-5	-	-	CASSKAGGAGQPQHF	TGTGCCAGCAGCAAAGCCGGGGGGGCAGGACAGCCCCAGCATTTT
TRBV5-1	TRBJ1-6	-	-	CASSLVGGNSPLHF	TGCGCCAGCAGCTTAGTGGGCGGGAATTCACCCCTCCACTTT
TRBV21-1	TRBJ2-3	-	-	CASSKGGQGDTDTQYF	TGTGCCAGCAGCAAGGGGGGACAGGGTGACACAGATACGCAGTATTTT
TRBV19	TRBJ1-1	-	-	CASSIWEGNTEAFF	TGTGCCAGTAGTATTTGGGAGGGAAACACTGAAGCTTTCTTT
TRBV6-5	TRBJ1-6	once	-	CASMQETYNSPLHF	TGTGCCAGCATGCAGGAAACGTATAATTCACCCCTCCACTTT
TRBV27	TRBJ1-6	-	TRBD1	CASRGLDRGDSPLHF	TGTGCCAGCAGGGGATTGGACAGGGGTGACTCACCCCTCCACTTT
TRBV7-9	TRBJ2-2	-	-	CASNTLNTGELFF	TGTGCCAGCAATACTCTGAACACCGGGGAGCTGTTTTTT
TRBV5-1	TRBJ2-2	-	TRBD2	CASSRTSGSRELFF	TGCGCCAGCAGCCGTACTAGCGGGAGCAGGGAGCTGTTTTTT
TRBV7-2	TRBJ1-5	few	TRBD1	CASSHRQGSNQPQHF	TGTGCCAGCAGCCATAGACAGGGAAGCAATCAGCCCCAGCATTTT
TRBV5-1	TRBJ2-2	once	-	CASSFGQGYTGELFF	TGCGCCAGCAGCTTCGGGCAGGGGTACACCGGGGAGCTGTTTTTT
TRBV6-5	TRBJ2-2	-	-	CASTHGLVRTGELFF	TGTGCCAGCACACACGGACTGGTCAGAACCGGGGAGCTGTTTTTT
TRBV6-5	TRBJ2-2	once	-	CASNQLGGNTGELFF	TGTGCCAGCAATCAATTAGGGGGGAACACCGGGGAGCTGTTTTTT
TRBV7-9	TRBJ1-2	-	TRBD1	CASSPIQGASYGYTF	TGTGCCAGCAGCCCAATACAGGGGGCGTCCTATGGCTACACCTTC
TRBV15	TRBJ2-3	-	TRBD2	CATSRAPSGRAGDTQYF	TGTGCCACCAGCAGAGCCCCTAGCGGGAGGGCGGGAGATACGCAGTATTTT
TRBV9	TRBJ1-1	-	-	CASSPQGITEAFF	TGTGCCAGCAGCCCCCAGGGAATCACTGAAGCTTTCTTT
TRBV9	TRBJ1-1	-	-	CASSKQGLDTEAFF	TGTGCCAGCAGCAAACAGGGTCTTGACACTGAAGCTTTCTTT
TRBV2	TRBJ1-5	-	TRBD1	CASSEAGGTGRYYNQPQHF	TGTGCCAGCAGTGAAGCGGGCGGGACAGGCCGTTACTACAATCAGCCCCAGCATTTT
TRBV6-5	TRBJ2-1	-	TRBD2	CASSYFSGGGNEQFF	TGTGCCAGCAGTTACTTTAGCGGGGGGGGTAATGAGCAGTTCTTC
TRBV6-5	TRBJ1-5	-	-	CASTDGGLLTQHF	TGTGCCAGCACCGACGGGGGGCTCTTGACCCAGCATTTT
TRBV6-5	TRBJ2-2	-	TRBD2	CASSYSTSATGELFF	TGTGCCAGCAGTTACTCGACTAGCGCCACCGGGGAGCTGTTTTTT
TRBV28	TRBJ1-1	-	-	CASSYTGSEAFF	TGTGCCAGCAGTTATACAGGGTCTGAAGCTTTCTTT
TRBV6-1	TRBJ1-4	-	-	CASSERGKKLFF	TGTGCCAGCAGTGAAAGGGGGAAAAAACTGTTTTTT